This T cell receptor (beta chain) was documented in a study of blood T cell repertoires in COVID-19. From germline, CDR1 is SEHNR and CDR2 FQNEAQ (reference sequence). The ends were cut back, 0 bases at V and 3 bases at J, with 8 bases in the middle. CDR3 length: 14 amino acids. Produced via immunoSEQ multiplex PCR; TCRdb's table is partial and in-frame only. The data contain 85,000 to 120,000 clones, nearly 90% of them singletons. The chain uses TRBV7-9 and TRBJ2-5; possible D gene TRBD2, 6 bases. The sequenced material came from peripheral blood. This clonotype was obtained from a man aged 45-65 years with active COVID-19. The CDR3 DNA follows: TGTGCCAGCAGCTTAGCGGGCGGGAAAGAGACCCAGTACTTC. It is translated as CASSLAGGKETQYF. The full variable domain, in which reference TRBV7-9 and TRBJ2-5 provide the parts outside the CDR3, is DTGVSQNPRHKITKRGQNVTFRCDPISEHNRLYWYRQTLGQGPEFLTYFQNEAQLEKSRLLSDRFSAERPKGSFSTLEIQRTEQGDSAMYLCASSLAGGKETQYFGPGTRLLVL.